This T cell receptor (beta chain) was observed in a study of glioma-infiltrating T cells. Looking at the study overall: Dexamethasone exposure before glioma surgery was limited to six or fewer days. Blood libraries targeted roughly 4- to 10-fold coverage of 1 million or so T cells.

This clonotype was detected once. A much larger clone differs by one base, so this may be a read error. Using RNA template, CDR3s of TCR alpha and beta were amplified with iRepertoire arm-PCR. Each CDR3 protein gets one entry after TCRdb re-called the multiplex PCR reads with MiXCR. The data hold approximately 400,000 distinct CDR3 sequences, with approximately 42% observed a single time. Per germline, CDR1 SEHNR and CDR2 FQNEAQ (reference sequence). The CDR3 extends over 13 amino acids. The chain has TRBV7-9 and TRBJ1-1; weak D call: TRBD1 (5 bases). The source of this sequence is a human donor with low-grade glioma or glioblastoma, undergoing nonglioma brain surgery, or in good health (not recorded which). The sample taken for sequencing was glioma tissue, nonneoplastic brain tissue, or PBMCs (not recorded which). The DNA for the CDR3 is TGTGCCAGCAGCTGGGACCTGAAAACTGAAGCTTTCTTT. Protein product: CASSWDLKTEAFF.